This TCR beta chain was recovered during a study of cytomegalovirus exposure and HLA in healthy donors. Broader study findings: What was likely a sequencing artifact was a cluster of highly shared sequence variants. CMV serostatus was the sole immune exposure information available. An analysis that was carried out later associated fewer than 20,000 TCR beta sequences with HLA alleles at 0.05 false discovery rate.

Regarding this clone: Antigen unknown.

V shed 6 bases and J shed 1 base, with 13 bases lying between them. Germline lookup yields CDR1 MNHEY and CDR2 SMNVEV (reference sequence). The CDR3 totals 16 residues. This PCR relied on a set of 60 Vbeta primers and 13 Jbeta primers. Sequencing was performed with immunoSEQ multiplex PCR; in TCRdb, only in-frame clones are kept and a portion is missing. The sample contains some 170,000 clones, roughly 81% of which appear only once. This rearrangement joins TRBV27 to TRBJ1-6, with D unresolved. The material sequenced was PBMCs. The sequence was collected from a woman in her 50s in good health and CMV-seronegative. The CDR3 loop is CASSRVQSSYNSPLHF. CDR3 DNA: TGTGCCAGCAGCCGGGTCCAGAGTTCCTATAATTCACCCCTCCACTTT.